These 23 T cell receptor beta chains came from one sample sequenced in a study of CD8+CD57+ T cells in acquired aplastic anemia. Profiling that covered TCR beta VDJ and CDR3 relied on genomic DNA as its template. MiXCR was run by TCRdb on the reads, yielding one entry per CDR3 protein. In the table there are 450,000 to 550,000 distinct CDR3 sequences, around 30% of which are singletons. Patients selected for sequencing had displayed CD8+CD57+ cell expansion by flow cytometry. Material: sorted CD4+, CD8+, or CD8+CD57+ T cells (not recorded which) from PBMCs. Receptor source: a human donor with aplastic anemia.

A word on this clonotype: An end of the junction does not agree with germline; a read error may underlie this. The chain carries TRBV10-3 and TRBJ2-3; the match to TRBD2 covers 8 bases. The CDR3 consists of 15 residues. Germline loops: CDR1 ENHRY, CDR2 SYGVKD. CDR3 sequence: CASSYYSGVTDTQYF. CDR3 DNA sequence: TGTGCCAGCAGTTACTATAGCGGGGTAACAGATACGCAGTATTTT.

The chain couples TRBV7-6 to TRBJ2-7, with TRBD1 matching over 8 bases. V lost 6 bases and J lost 3; bases outside the gene matches: 13. This CDR3 is built from 16 residues. Per germline, CDR1 SGHVS and CDR2 FNYEAQ. CDR3 sequence: CASSYSVGQALYEQYF. CDR3 nucleotide sequence: TGTGCCAGCAGTTACTCGGTGGGACAGGCGCTCTACGAGCAGTACTTC.

This chain links TRBV10-3 with TRBJ1-2, with 9 positions matching TRBD1. The CDR3 extends over 14 amino acids. V shed 8 bases and J 3 bases; nucleotides not matched to a gene: 7. The V gene's germline CDR1 is ENHRY and CDR2 SYGVKD. CDR3 sequence (DNA): TGTGCCATCGACCCCACAGGGGGCGACTATGGCTACACCTTC. This translates into CAIDPTGGDYGYTF.

This clonotype was counted ten times or more. The chain is built from TRBV7-9 and TRBJ1-1, with 11 bases that match TRBD1. J lost 6 bases, V lost 1 base, and 1 base had no gene match. The germline gives CDR1 SEHNR, CDR2 FQNEAQ (reference sequence). This CDR3 has 14 amino acids. The CDR3 spells CASSLVDRGPEAFF. CDR3 in DNA: TGTGCCAGCAGCTTAGTGGACAGGGGGCCTGAAGCTTTCTTT.

About this clonotype itself: An end of the junction differs from the germline gene, which may be a read error. The V call is TRBV5-1, the J call TRBJ1-6; tentative D call: TRBD1 (5 bases). CDR1 and CDR2 from the germline V gene are SGHRS and YFSETQ. This CDR3 contains 13 residues. In DNA form, the CDR3 reads TGCGCCAGCAGCCAGGGAGGGGACTCACCCCTCCGCTTT. This encodes CASSQGGDSPLRF. The complete variable domain, with remaining parts taken from reference TRBV5-1 and TRBJ1-6, reads KAGVTQTPRYLIKTRGQQVTLSCSPISGHRSVSWYQQTPGQGLQFLFEYFSETQRNKGNFPGRFSGRQFSNSRSEMNVSTLELGDSALYLCASSQGGDSPLRFGNGTRLTVT.

The rearrangement joins TRBV5-1 to TRBJ2-5, with D hard to call. CDR1 is SGHRS, CDR2 YFSETQ, per germline. V lost 2 bases and J lost 1, with 6 bases in between. The CDR3 sequence is 13 residues long. CDR3 sequence (DNA): TGCGCCAGCAGCTTTCAGTTCCAAGAGACCCAGTACTTC. Its protein is CASSFQFQETQYF. Filled out from reference TRBV5-1 and TRBJ2-5, the complete variable domain reads KAGVTQTPRYLIKTRGQQVTLSCSPISGHRSVSWYQQTPGQGLQFLFEYFSETQRNKGNFPGRFSGRQFSNSRSEMNVSTLELGDSALYLCASSFQFQETQYFGPGTRLLVL.

This clonotype was picked up a small number of times. The rearrangement joins TRBV28 to TRBJ2-1, with D possibly being TRBD1 (7 bases). Deletions cut 2 bases from V and 5 bases from J, with 16 bases between. The CDR3 sequence is 16 residues long. Per the germline V gene, CDR1 is MDHEN and CDR2 is SYDVKM. This CDR3 reads CASSLGGAGQNNEQFF. The CDR3 coding sequence is TGTGCCAGCAGTTTAGGTGGCGCGGGACAGAACAATGAGCAGTTCTTC. Based on the CDR3 plus reference TRBV28 and TRBJ2-1, the full variable domain is DVKVTQSSRYLVKRTGEKVFLECVQDMDHENMFWYRQDPGLGLRLIYFSYDVKMKEKGDIPEGYSVSREKKERFSLILESASTNQTSMYLCASSLGGAGQNNEQFFGPGTRLTVL.

A note on this clonotype: Just one base apart from a much larger clone, this may be a read error. J is TRBJ2-1 and V is TRBV24-1; 8 bases map to TRBD1. Germline CDR1 KGHDR, CDR2 SFDVKD. The CDR3 extends over 14 amino acids. CDR3 coding DNA: TGTGCCACCGGTGACTGGACAGGGAACAATGAGCAGTTCTTC. It codes for CATGDWTGNNEQFF.

The chain employs TRBV2 and TRBJ1-5; D is unresolved. V was trimmed by 5 bases and J by 3 bases, leaving 11 bases between them. This CDR3 contains 14 residues. CDR1 is SNHLY and CDR2 is FYNNEI in the germline V gene. The CDR3 nucleotides are TGTGCCAGCAGTCCTAACTGGAACAATCAGCCCCAGCATTTT. This sequence encodes CASSPNWNNQPQHF. The entire variable domain, with the rest obtained from reference TRBV2 and TRBJ1-5, is as follows: EPEVTQTPSHQVTQMGQEVILRCVPISNHLYFYWYRQILGQKVEFLVSFYNNEISEKSEIFDDQFSVERPDGSNFTLKIRSTKLEDSAMYFCASSPNWNNQPQHFGDGTRLSIL.

This clonotype was counted only a few times. As DNA, the CDR3 is TGCAGCGTAGAAACCGAGCCCAGGGGAAACACCATATATTTT. Protein product: CSVETEPRGNTIYF. The chain is built from TRBV29-1 and TRBJ1-3; D uncertain. The V gene's germline CDR1 is SQVTM and CDR2 ANQGSEA. With 6 bases removed from V and 4 bases from J, the gap between germline ends came to 16 bases. The CDR3 sequence is 14 residues long.

The V gene is TRBV11-2, the J gene TRBJ2-7; D tentatively reads TRBD1 or TRBD2 (5 bases each). The germline CDR1 and CDR2 sequences are SGHAT and FQNNGV. The ends were cut back, 1 base at V and 7 bases at J, with 23 bases in the middle. The CDR3 is 17 residues long. For the CDR3, the DNA is TGTGCCAGCAGCTTAGTTTACGGCGGGCCAGGGCGAATTGAGCAGTACTTC. Residues: CASSLVYGGPGRIEQYF.

This clonotype was detected only a few times. The J gene is TRBJ2-7, the V gene TRBV5-6; D might be TRBD1 or TRBD2, each matching 5 bases. Germline V gives CDR1 SGHDT, CDR2 YYEEEE. The CDR3 totals 14 residues. Trimming took off 0 bases at V and 4 bases at J, with 11 bases between the two ends. The CDR3 nucleotides read TGTGCCAGCAGCTTGGGGGACGGAATATACGAGCAGTACTTC. Amino acid sequence: CASSLGDGIYEQYF.

On this clonotype itself: A single base separates this from a much larger clone, so it may be a read error. The V call is TRBV2, the J call TRBJ1-1, with a weak D call TRBD1 (5 bases). Germline CDR1 and CDR2: SNHLY and FYNNEI. The CDR3 spans 14 residues. The chain's CDR3 is CAGRSRTQNTEAFF. CDR3 DNA: TGTGCCGGCAGATCCCGGACACAAAACACTGAAGCTTTCTTT.

The chain uses TRBV20-1 and TRBJ2-1; D gene uncertain. V was clipped by 5 bases and J by 8 bases, with 13 bases between them. There are 12 residues in the CDR3. Germline V gene lookup returns CDR1 DFQATT and CDR2 SNEGSKA (reference sequence). CDR3 coding DNA: TGCAGTGCTTTCCAAGGGAACCATGAGCAGTTCTTC. It yields the protein CSAFQGNHEQFF.

This clonotype was picked up many times. V usage is TRBV20-1 and J usage is TRBJ2-7; D is undetermined. This CDR3 comprises 13 residues. CDR1 DFQATT and CDR2 SNEGSKA come from the germline V gene (reference sequence). Trimming removed 6 bases from V and 6 bases from J, with 18 bases in between. DNA for the CDR3: TGCAGTGCCAGCCGGCGGCAGGCCGGCGAGCAGTACTTC. Translated, it gives CSASRRQAGEQYF.

The chain uses TRBV6-5 and TRBJ1-2; D is uncertain. V lost 2 bases, J lost 1 base, and 11 bases lay in between. Germline V gene lookup returns CDR1 MNHEY and CDR2 SVGAGI. The CDR3 spans 15 residues. CDR3 region: CASSYLLGFNYGYTF. In DNA form, the CDR3 reads TGTGCCAGCAGTTACCTGTTGGGGTTTAACTATGGCTACACCTTC.

This chain links TRBV9 with TRBJ2-5; no reliable D call. CDR1 SGDLS and CDR2 YYNGEE come from the germline V gene. V was shortened by 3 bases and J by 1 base, with 16 bases between the two germline ends. The CDR3 is made up of 16 amino acids. CDR3 nucleotide sequence: TGTGCCAGCAGCGGACCACCGGCCCGAGTCCAAGAGACCCAGTACTTC. Encoded protein: CASSGPPARVQETQYF.

This clonotype was detected only a few times. The chain recombines TRBV12-3 or TRBV12-4 with TRBJ1-1, with 8 nucleotides matching TRBD1. V shed 6 bases, J shed 13 bases, and the junction held 7 bases outside the gene matches. CDR3 size: 11 residues. The CDR3 here is CASRARDRLFF. In DNA form, the CDR3 reads TGTGCCAGCAGAGCCCGGGACAGGCTTTTCTTT.

A few counts support this clonotype. The V call is TRBV20-1, the J call TRBJ2-5, with 8 bases matching TRBD2. Germline CDR1 reads DFQATT; CDR2 reads SNEGSKA (reference sequence). V shed 6 bases, J shed 5 bases, and the junction held 5 bases outside the gene matches. This CDR3 has 12 residues. The CDR3 sequence is CSAREGPETQYF. CDR3 DNA: TGCAGTGCCCGGGAGGGGCCTGAGACCCAGTACTTC.

This clonotype was counted ten times or more. The chain combines TRBV7-3 with TRBJ2-3; D is uncertain. The CDR3 length is 13 residues. The germline CDR1 and CDR2 sequences are SGHTA and FQGTGA. The V and J ends lost 5 bases and 4 bases respectively, with 10 bases between them. The CDR3 sequence: CASSHPGADTQYF. CDR3 in DNA: TGTGCCAGCAGCCACCCTGGCGCAGATACGCAGTATTTT.

V usage is TRBV20-1 and J usage is TRBJ1-1; tentative D call: TRBD1 (6 bases). V lost 5 bases, J lost 10 bases, and 20 bases lay in between. Per germline, CDR1 DFQATT and CDR2 SNEGSKA (reference sequence). This CDR3 has 13 residues. The CDR3 reads CSAVNGRGGGAFF. Here the CDR3 DNA reads TGCAGTGCTGTTAATGGTCGGGGAGGGGGAGCTTTCTTT.

This clonotype was picked up many times. The chain employs TRBV19 and TRBJ1-5, with a tentative D call TRBD1 (5 bases). The CDR3 is made up of 15 amino acids. V lost 3 bases and J lost 2, with 11 bases in between. Germline CDR1 is LNHDA and CDR2 is SQIVND (reference sequence). In nucleotides, the CDR3 is TGTGCCAGTAGTATCGGGGTGGGGGGCAATCAGCCCCAGCATTTT. Protein: CASSIGVGGNQPQHF.

V and J are TRBV2 and TRBJ2-7, with D possibly being TRBD1 (5 bases). The V end lost 5 bases, the J end lost 0 bases, and 14 bases lay between the germline ends. This CDR3 contains 15 residues. Per germline, CDR1 SNHLY and CDR2 FYNNEI. DNA of the CDR3: TGTGCCAGCAGTTTTTCGACAGCCAGCTCCTACGAGCAGTACTTC. Translated, it gives CASSFSTASSYEQYF.